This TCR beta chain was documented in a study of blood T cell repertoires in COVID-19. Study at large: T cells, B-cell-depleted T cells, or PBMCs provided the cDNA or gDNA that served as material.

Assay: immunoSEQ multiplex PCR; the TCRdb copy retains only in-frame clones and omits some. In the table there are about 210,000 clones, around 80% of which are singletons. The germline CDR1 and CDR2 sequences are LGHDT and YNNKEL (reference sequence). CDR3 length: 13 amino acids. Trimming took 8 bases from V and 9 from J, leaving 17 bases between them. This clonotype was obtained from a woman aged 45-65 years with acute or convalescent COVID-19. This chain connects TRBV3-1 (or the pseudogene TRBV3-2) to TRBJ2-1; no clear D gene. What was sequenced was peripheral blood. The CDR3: CASGSVRGSEQFF. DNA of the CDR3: TGTGCCAGCGGATCCGTTAGAGGAAGTGAGCAGTTCTTC.